This T cell receptor (beta chain) was profiled in a study of blood T cells in healthy people across ages. Study-wide results and caveats: Both naive CD4+ cell counts and diversity were greater in long-lived donors than in aged donors.

The V gene lost 6 bases and the J gene lost 3 bases, with 15 bases spanning the gap. The CDR3 length is 13 residues. Looked up from germline, CDR1 is DFQATT and CDR2 is SNEGSKA (reference sequence). Next came a second PCR, run for about 7 to 12 cycles, which used a sample-barcoded 5' primer along with a J-beta primer mix. Each single sample gave us at least 2.5 million CDR3-containing paired-end reads. Using its own MiXCR run on the 5' RACE reads, TCRdb lists one record per CDR3 protein. The repertoire holds 780,000 or so distinct CDR3 sequences, roughly 25% seen once, with approximately 4% in the top ten. This clonotype was recorded a few times. Its antigen is unknown. This sample also belongs to another study, concerning T cells of mothers and their children. Per that paper: Nobody spotted any persistent microchimeric T cell clones.

The specimen was blood. This TCR was sampled from a boy aged 5-17 years in good health. The chain combines TRBV20-1 with TRBJ2-7; D is unresolved. In DNA, the CDR3 is TGCAGTGCCCATACTAAGGAGCACTACGAGCAGTACTTC. This sequence encodes CSAHTKEHYEQYF.